Given below is one T cell receptor (beta chain) in context. Its matching antigen is unknown. In the study's own analysis: After removing out-of-frame reads, 2,204,828 distinct TCRbeta sequences remained. Sequenced by immunoSEQ multiplex PCR; TCRdb stores in-frame clones only, minus some. The V and J calls and the clone size are those of that table, but D and trimming were determined from the DNA. The repertoire consists of around 30,000 clones, with about 75% occurring once and the leading ten covering 0.5% to 0.65%. This entry belongs to a study of memory CD4+ T cells and cytomegalovirus serostatus. Study-wide context: This sample comes from healthy Belgian adults, 9 CMV seropositive, 24 seronegative.

Overall study findings and caveats: Each of 60 to 80 CMV-associated TCRbeta sequences occurred in one to five individuals.

Germline V lookup: CDR1 SGHTS, CDR2 YDEGEE. The CDR3 has 16 amino acids. V was cut by 1 base and J by 0 bases, with 11 bases left in between. Single viable CD3+CD4+CD8-CD45RO+ cells were sorted as the memory CD4+ T cells. V usage is TRBV5-8 and J usage is TRBJ2-4, with no clear D. This clonotype was obtained from an adult in good health and CMV-seronegative. Some clones in this sample may be carry-over from other donors' samples. The source material was memory CD4+ T cells from blood. The CDR3 DNA reads as TGTGCCAGCAGCTTGTTACTGACCGTAGCCAAAAACATTCAGTACTTC. Protein: CASSLLLTVAKNIQYF.